The entry below describes one T cell receptor (beta chain). This specimen comes from a study of blood T cell repertoires in COVID-19. About the research overall: Specimens from acute and convalescent COVID-19 originated in the United States, Italy and Spain. T cells, B-cell-depleted T cells, or PBMCs supplied cDNA or gDNA.

From germline, CDR1 is MNHEY and CDR2 SVGAGI. V was cut by 4 bases and J by 1 base, with 10 bases left in between. The CDR3 consists of 14 residues. Authors' methods: Reference gene primer amplification gave nucleated cell count estimates. The data were produced by immunoSEQ multiplex PCR, yet TCRdb's version contains in-frame clones alone and is incomplete. That table gives V, J and clone size, and the DNA gave D and trimming. The sample carries about 68,000 clones, roughly 84% recorded once. V gene TRBV6-5 combines with J gene TRBJ1-1; D may be TRBD1 (5 bases). The sequence came from a man aged 50 to 60 with active COVID-19. The sequenced sample was peripheral blood. The CDR3 loop is CASSFQGSNTEAFF. DNA for the CDR3: TGTGCCAGCAGTTTCCAGGGCTCGAACACTGAAGCTTTCTTT.